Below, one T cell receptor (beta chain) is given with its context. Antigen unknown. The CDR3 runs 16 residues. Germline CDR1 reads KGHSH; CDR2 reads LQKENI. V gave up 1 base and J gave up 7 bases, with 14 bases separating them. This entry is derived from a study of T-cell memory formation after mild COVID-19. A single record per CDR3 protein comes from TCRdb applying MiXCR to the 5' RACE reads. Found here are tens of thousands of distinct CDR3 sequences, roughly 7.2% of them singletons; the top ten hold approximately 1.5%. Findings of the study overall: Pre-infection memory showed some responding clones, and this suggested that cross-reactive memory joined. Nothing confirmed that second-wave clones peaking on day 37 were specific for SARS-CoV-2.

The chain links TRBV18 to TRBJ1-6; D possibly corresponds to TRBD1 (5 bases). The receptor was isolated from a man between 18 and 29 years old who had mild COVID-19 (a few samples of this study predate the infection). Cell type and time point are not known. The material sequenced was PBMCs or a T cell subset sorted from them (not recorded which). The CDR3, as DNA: TGTGCCAGCTCACCACAAGAGGGACTTAGAAATTCACCCCTCCACTTT. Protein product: CASSPQEGLRNSPLHF.